A single sample is the source of the 8 T cell receptor beta chains below, sequenced in a study of neurological immune-mediated disorders. One entry per CDR3 protein results from TCRdb running MiXCR on the 5' RACE reads. The repertoire holds 15,000 or so distinct CDR3 sequences, with roughly 20% as singletons. Source material: PBMCs. The receptor source for this set is a man in his fifties in good health.

This clonotype is classed as medium-sized. The rearrangement links TRBV5-1 to TRBJ2-7; no definite D call. V lost 3 bases, J lost 3 bases, and 13 bases lay in between. This CDR3 is 14 amino acids long. Per germline, CDR1 SGHRS and CDR2 YFSETQ. CDR3 loop: CASSSYTDGYEQYF. The CDR3 DNA reads as TGCGCCAGCAGCTCGTACACGGACGGCTACGAGCAGTACTTC.

This rearrangement joins TRBV5-1 to TRBJ2-7, with D unclear. This CDR3 has 12 residues. Germline V gives CDR1 SGHRS, CDR2 YFSETQ. V dropped 3 bases and J dropped 1 base, with 5 bases sitting between them. CDR3 DNA sequence: TGCGCCAGCAGCTCCGAGTCCTACGAGCAGTACTTC. This sequence encodes CASSSESYEQYF.

This clonotype showed up many times. The chain carries TRBV20-1 and TRBJ1-5, with 11 bases matching TRBD1. CDR1 and CDR2 (germline): DFQATT, SNEGSKA (reference sequence). J was trimmed by 6 bases and V by 5 bases; bases with no gene match: 6. This CDR3 region has 14 residues. The CDR3 sequence is CSAGGQGASQPQHF. DNA of the CDR3: TGCAGTGCTGGAGGACAGGGGGCTAGTCAGCCCCAGCATTTT.

CDR3 nucleotide sequence: TGCGCCAGCAGCCAAGGACAAGGCGGGTACTACGAGCAGTACTTC. It translates to CASSQGQGGYYEQYF. J is TRBJ2-7 and V is TRBV4-3, with TRBD2 as a possible D gene (5 bases). Germline V gene sequence: CDR1 LGHNA, CDR2 YSLEER. CDR3 length equals 15 residues. Trimming took off 1 base at V and 3 bases at J, with 13 bases between the two ends.

This clonotype was picked up many times. The gene calls are TRBV7-9 and TRBJ2-5; 7 positions match TRBD1. The CDR3 is 14 residues long. In germline, CDR1 is SEHNR, CDR2 FQNEAQ (reference sequence). V trimming: 4 bases; J trimming: 6 bases; junction bases outside the gene matches: 8. CDR3 nucleotides: TGTGCCAGCAGCTCGGACAGGTTTCTGAAGACCCAGTACTTC. Amino acids: CASSSDRFLKTQYF.

This clonotype was observed at least ten times. The chain employs TRBV7-2 and TRBJ1-1; unclear D gene. The V end lost 0 bases, the J end lost 5 bases, and 10 bases lay between the germline ends. Germline CDR1 is SGHTA and CDR2 is FQGNSA. The CDR3 is 14 amino acids. The CDR3 sequence is CASSLASRRTEAFF. In DNA, the CDR3 is TGTGCCAGCAGCTTAGCGTCACGCCGGACTGAAGCTTTCTTT.

V is TRBV7-9 and J is TRBJ2-7; D is unresolved. The V end was cut by 3 bases, the J end by 7 bases, with 7 bases between. The germline V gene encodes CDR1 SEHNR and CDR2 FQNEAQ (reference sequence). This CDR3 spans 11 amino acids. The CDR3 loop is CASSFGREQYF. As DNA, the CDR3 is TGTGCCAGCAGCTTCGGCCGAGAGCAGTACTTC.

There are many counts of this clonotype. The CDR3 nucleotides are TGCAGTGCACCCCCCGGCACAGGGGGCGCTGAAGAGACCCAGTACTTC. Translating gives CSAPPGTGGAEETQYF. The V call is TRBV20-1, the J call TRBJ2-5; 9 nucleotides line up with TRBD1. The V gene's germline CDR1 is DFQATT and CDR2 SNEGSKA (reference sequence). The CDR3 length is 16 residues. Losses at the gene ends were 6 bases for V and 3 bases for J; bases not matched to a gene: 14.